Each of the 17 T cell receptor beta chains below was sequenced from the same sample in a study of blood T cells in healthy people across ages. The use of a sample-barcoded 5' primer and a J-beta primer mix characterized a second PCR of about 6 to 12 cycles. TCRdb redid the calling of the 5' RACE reads with MiXCR, one entry per CDR3 protein. Of roughly 1,500,000 distinct CDR3 sequences detected, 42% appear once; the ten largest clones hold roughly 8.2%. What was sequenced was blood. The receptor source for this set is a woman aged 18 to 35 in good health.

This chain connects TRBV5-5 to TRBJ1-2; unclear D gene. Trimming removed 4 bases at V and 8 bases at J, with 15 bases between. Germline values: CDR1 SGHKS, CDR2 YYEKEE (reference sequence). This CDR3 has 13 residues. The CDR3 spells CASSEDEDLGYTF. CDR3 DNA sequence: TGTGCCAGCAGCGAGGATGAGGATTTAGGCTACACCTTC.

V usage is TRBV27 and J usage is TRBJ2-7, with a possible D match to TRBD1 (6 bases). V shed 5 bases and J shed 2 bases, with 13 bases lying between them. Germline V gene data show CDR1 as MNHEY and CDR2 as SMNVEV (reference sequence). This CDR3 spans 14 amino acids. CDR3 nucleotides: TGTGCCAGCAGTGTTGGGGGCGGTGCCTACGAGCAGTACTTC. This sequence encodes CASSVGGGAYEQYF.

V usage is TRBV20-1 and J usage is TRBJ2-3; D gene unclear. The V gene lost 6 bases and the J gene lost 2 bases, with 12 bases spanning the gap. CDR1 DFQATT and CDR2 SNEGSKA come from the germline V gene (reference sequence). The CDR3 covers 13 residues. CDR3: CSARSEYTDTQYF. Written as DNA, the CDR3 is TGCAGTGCCAGGAGTGAGTACACAGATACGCAGTATTTT.

The V and J genes are TRBV6-2 or TRBV6-3 and TRBJ1-5; D gene ambiguous. CDR1 is MNHEY and CDR2 is SVGEGT in the germline V gene. This CDR3 spans 12 amino acids. V lost 4 bases, J lost 9 bases, and 10 bases lay in between. The CDR3 bases are TGTGCCAGCAGTTCCCCCCGGGTGCCCCAGCATTTT. This codes for CASSSPRVPQHF.

This chain joins TRBV6-6 and TRBJ2-3; 9 bases agree with TRBD1. Looked up from germline, CDR1 is MNHNY and CDR2 is SVGAGI (reference sequence). V lost 6 bases, J lost 3 bases, and 7 bases stayed unmatched. The CDR3 sequence is 15 residues long. This CDR3 is CASRAGTGTTDTQYF. The CDR3 region has the DNA TGTGCCAGCAGAGCCGGGACAGGGACTACAGATACGCAGTATTTT.

V and J are TRBV5-1 and TRBJ2-3, with TRBD1 matching 8 bases. Germline V CDR1 and CDR2: SGHRS, YFSETQ. The CDR3 has 14 amino acids. The V segment lost 7 bases and the J segment 3 bases; nucleotides outside the gene matches: 7. As DNA, the CDR3 is TGCGCCAGCGGGGGACAGGTTCGGACAGATACGCAGTATTTT. This codes for CASGGQVRTDTQYF.

This rearrangement joins TRBV20-1 to TRBJ2-7; D may correspond to TRBD1 or TRBD2 (7 bases each). This CDR3 is built from 16 residues. Trimming cost V 4 bases and J 0 bases, with 19 bases left between them. The germline V gene encodes CDR1 DFQATT and CDR2 SNEGSKA (reference sequence). The CDR3 spells CSATTQGGQSSYEQYF. The CDR3 nucleotides are TGCAGTGCTACCACCCAGGGGGGGCAATCCTCCTACGAGCAGTACTTC.

The chain joins TRBV7-2 to TRBJ2-3; possibly TRBD1 or TRBD2 for D (5 bases each). The CDR3 has 20 amino acids. The V and J ends lost 5 bases and 3 bases respectively, with 30 bases between them. From germline, CDR1 is SGHTA and CDR2 FQGNSA. This CDR3 is CASSTRAGFTSGVGTDTQYF. The DNA of the CDR3 is TGTGCCAGCAGCACGAGGGCAGGGTTTACATCCGGAGTCGGGACAGATACGCAGTATTTT.

This clonotype was seen a few times. DNA of the CDR3: TGTGCCAGCAATTATGGGGGTGTCAATCAGCCCCAGCATTTT. Translation: CASNYGGVNQPQHF. The genes are TRBV6-5 and TRBJ1-5; TRBD1 might be the D (5 bases). This CDR3 comprises 14 residues. Trimming shortened V by 7 bases and J by 3 bases, and 13 bases separated the two germline ends. The V gene's germline CDR1 is MNHEY and CDR2 SVGAGI.

The chain couples TRBV10-3 to TRBJ2-3; the match to TRBD2 covers 9 bases. CDR1 and CDR2 from the germline V gene are ENHRY and SYGVKD. V trimming: 10 bases; J trimming: 1 base; junction bases outside the gene matches: 6. This CDR3 spans 14 amino acids. As DNA, the CDR3 is TGTGCCACTTCACCTAGCGGGGGCACAGATACGCAGTATTTT. It yields the protein CATSPSGGTDTQYF.

The V and J genes are TRBV3-1 and TRBJ2-5; 8 bases are shared with TRBD2. The CDR3 contains 12 residues. With V trimmed by 5 bases and J by 11 bases, 7 bases remained unmatched. The germline V gene has CDR1 LGHDT and CDR2 YNNKEL (reference sequence). The CDR3 loop is CASSISGGRQYF. In DNA form, the CDR3 reads TGTGCCAGCAGCATAAGCGGGGGTCGGCAGTACTTC.

This clonotype was picked up many times. This chain's CDR3 is CAIRPFSGTGNNSPLHF. The CDR3 coding sequence is TGTGCCATCAGACCATTTTCCGGGACAGGGAATAATTCACCCCTCCACTTT. The chain employs TRBV10-3 and TRBJ1-6, with 9 bases that match TRBD1. CDR3 length: 17 residues. V lost 6 bases, J lost 5 bases, and 11 bases stayed unmatched. In germline, CDR1 is ENHRY, CDR2 SYGVKD.

The table lists this clonotype with many counts. CDR3 sequence: CASSSMPTGSYNEQFF. The CDR3 DNA reads as TGTGCCAGCAGCTCCATGCCGACAGGTTCTTACAATGAGCAGTTCTTC. The rearrangement joins TRBV7-2 to TRBJ2-1; TRBD1 might be the D (6 bases). CDR3 length: 16 residues. Per the germline V gene, CDR1 is SGHTA and CDR2 is FQGNSA. V was shortened by 4 bases and J by 4 bases, with 17 bases between the two germline ends.

Comment on this clonotype: A junction boundary mismatches the germline segment, possibly from a read error. This chain links TRBV6-5 with TRBJ2-3, with 9 bases fitting TRBD1. CDR1 is MNHEY and CDR2 is SVGAGI in the germline V gene. The length of the CDR3 is 17 residues. CDR3: CANSYSDRGFKPDTQYF. CDR3 DNA sequence: TGTGCCAACAGTTACTCGGACAGGGGATTCAAACCAGATACGCAGTATTTT.

This clonotype was seen more than once but under ten times. The J gene is TRBJ2-1, the V gene TRBV4-1; 9 bases match TRBD1. Germline CDR1 MGHRA, CDR2 YSYEKL. The CDR3 length is 16 residues. Unmatched junction bases numbered 11, after V lost 6 bases and J lost 5 bases. The CDR3 nucleotides read TGCGCCAGCAGTACCACCCCGGGACAGGGAAACAATGAGCAGTTCTTC. It encodes CASSTTPGQGNNEQFF.

The gene calls are TRBV20-1 and TRBJ1-1; D may be TRBD1 (5 bases). CDR3 length equals 13 residues. The V end was cut by 2 bases, the J end by 5 bases, with 12 bases between. The germline CDR1 and CDR2 sequences are DFQATT and SNEGSKA (reference sequence). CDR3 sequence reads: CSARIGARTEAFF. CDR3 DNA sequence: TGCAGTGCTAGAATTGGGGCGCGGACTGAAGCTTTCTTT.

This clonotype has just a few counts. The V call is TRBV20-1, the J call TRBJ2-7, with D possibly being TRBD2 (5 bases). V was pared by 5 bases and J by 0 bases, with 17 bases between. CDR1 is DFQATT, CDR2 SNEGSKA, per germline (reference sequence). This CDR3 region has 15 residues. CDR3 sequence: CSAPNPGGFSYEQYF. CDR3 nucleotide sequence: TGCAGTGCTCCGAATCCAGGCGGGTTCTCCTACGAGCAGTACTTC.